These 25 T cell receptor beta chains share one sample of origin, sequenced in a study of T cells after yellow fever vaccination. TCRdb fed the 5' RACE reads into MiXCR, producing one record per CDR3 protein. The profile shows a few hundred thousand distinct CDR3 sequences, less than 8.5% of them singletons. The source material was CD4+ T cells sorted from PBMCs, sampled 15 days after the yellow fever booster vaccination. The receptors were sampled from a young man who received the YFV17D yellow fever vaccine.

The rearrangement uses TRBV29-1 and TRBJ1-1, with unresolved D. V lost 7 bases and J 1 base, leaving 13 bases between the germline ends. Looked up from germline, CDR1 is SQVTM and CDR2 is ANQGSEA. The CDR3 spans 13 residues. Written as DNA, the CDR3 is TGCAGCGACCTAAGGACGGGGAACACTGAAGCTTTCTTT. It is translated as CSDLRTGNTEAFF.

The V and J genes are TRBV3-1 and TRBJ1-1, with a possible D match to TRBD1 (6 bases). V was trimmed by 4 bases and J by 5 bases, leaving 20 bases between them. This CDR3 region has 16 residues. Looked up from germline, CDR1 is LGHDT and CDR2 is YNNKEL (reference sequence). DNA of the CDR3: TGTGCCAGCAGCCGACGACAGGTTAGGGTCGAGACTGAAGCTTTCTTT. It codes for CASSRRQVRVETEAFF.

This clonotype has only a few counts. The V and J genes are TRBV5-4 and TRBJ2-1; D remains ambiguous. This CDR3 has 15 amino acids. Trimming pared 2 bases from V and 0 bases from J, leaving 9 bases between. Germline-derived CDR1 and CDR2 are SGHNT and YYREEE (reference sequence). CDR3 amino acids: CASSFSTGSYNEQFF. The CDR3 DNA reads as TGTGCCAGCAGCTTCTCAACTGGCTCCTACAATGAGCAGTTCTTC.

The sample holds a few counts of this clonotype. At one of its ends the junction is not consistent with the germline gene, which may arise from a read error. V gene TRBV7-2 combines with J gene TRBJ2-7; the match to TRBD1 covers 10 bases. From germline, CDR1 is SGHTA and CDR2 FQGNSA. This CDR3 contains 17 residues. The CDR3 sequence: CASSWTGGGGRSFEQYF. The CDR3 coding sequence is TGTGCCAGCAGCTGGACAGGGGGTGGCGGGAGATCCTTCGAGCAGTACTTC. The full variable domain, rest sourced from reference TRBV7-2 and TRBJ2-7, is GAGVSQSPSNKVTEKGKDVELRCDPISGHTALYWYRQSLGQGLEFLIYFQGNSAPDKSGLPSDRFSAERTGGSVSTLTIQRTQQEDSAVYLCASSWTGGGGRSFEQYFGPGTRLTVT.

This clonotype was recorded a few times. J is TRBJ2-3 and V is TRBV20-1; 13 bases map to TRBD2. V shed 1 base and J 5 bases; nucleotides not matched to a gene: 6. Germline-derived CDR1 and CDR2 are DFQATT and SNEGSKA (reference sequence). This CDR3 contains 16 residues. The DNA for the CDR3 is TGCAGTGCTAGAGGGACTAGCGGGAGTAGGGTAGATACGCAGTATTTT. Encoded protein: CSARGTSGSRVDTQYF.

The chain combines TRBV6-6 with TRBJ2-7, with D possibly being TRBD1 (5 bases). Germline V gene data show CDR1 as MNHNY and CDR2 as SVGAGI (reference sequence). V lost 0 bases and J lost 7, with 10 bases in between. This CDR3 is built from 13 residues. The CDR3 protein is CASSYSTEVEQYF. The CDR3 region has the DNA TGTGCCAGCAGTTACTCGACAGAGGTGGAGCAGTACTTC.

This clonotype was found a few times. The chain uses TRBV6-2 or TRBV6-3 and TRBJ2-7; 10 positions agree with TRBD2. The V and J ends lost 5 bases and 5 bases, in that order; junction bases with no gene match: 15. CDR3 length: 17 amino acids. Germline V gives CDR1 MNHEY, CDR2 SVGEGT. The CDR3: CASSPRLSGRARDEQYF. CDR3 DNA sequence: TGTGCCAGCAGTCCACGACTGAGCGGGAGGGCCCGGGACGAGCAGTACTTC.

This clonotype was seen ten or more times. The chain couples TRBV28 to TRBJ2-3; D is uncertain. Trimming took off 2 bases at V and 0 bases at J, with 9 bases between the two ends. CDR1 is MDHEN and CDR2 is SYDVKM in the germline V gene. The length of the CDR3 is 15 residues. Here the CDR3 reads CASSLAPSSTDTQYF. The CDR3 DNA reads TGTGCCAGCAGTTTAGCCCCATCTAGCACAGATACGCAGTATTTT.

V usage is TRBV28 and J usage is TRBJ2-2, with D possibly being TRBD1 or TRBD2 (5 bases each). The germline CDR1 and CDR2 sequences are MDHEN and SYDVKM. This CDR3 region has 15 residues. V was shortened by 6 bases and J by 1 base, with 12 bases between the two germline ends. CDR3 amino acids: CASSHRGENTGELFF. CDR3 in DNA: TGTGCCAGCAGCCACCGGGGCGAGAACACCGGGGAGCTGTTTTTT.

The CDR3 region has the DNA TGTGCCAGCAGCTTTTTGACAGCCCAAGCCCTCTACAATGAGCAGTTCTTC. This encodes CASSFLTAQALYNEQFF. The chain joins TRBV7-8 to TRBJ2-1, with a possible D match to TRBD1 (5 bases). The CDR3 is made up of 17 amino acids. The germline CDR1 and CDR2 sequences are SGHVS and FQNEAQ. The V gene lost 3 bases and the J gene lost 3 bases, with 18 bases spanning the gap.

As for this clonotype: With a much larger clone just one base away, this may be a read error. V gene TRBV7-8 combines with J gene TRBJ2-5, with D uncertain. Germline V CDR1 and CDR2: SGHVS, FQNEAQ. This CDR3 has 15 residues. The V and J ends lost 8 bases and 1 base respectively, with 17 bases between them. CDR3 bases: TGTGCCAGCGTAGGATCAGTGCTCTTCCAAGAGACCCAGTACTTC. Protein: CASVGSVLFQETQYF.

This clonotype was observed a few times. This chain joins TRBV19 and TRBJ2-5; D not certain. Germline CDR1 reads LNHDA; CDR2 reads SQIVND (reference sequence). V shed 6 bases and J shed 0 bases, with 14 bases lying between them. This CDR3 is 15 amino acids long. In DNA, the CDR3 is TGTGCCAGTAGGCAGGACCTTGCGGACCAAGAGACCCAGTACTTC. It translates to CASRQDLADQETQYF.

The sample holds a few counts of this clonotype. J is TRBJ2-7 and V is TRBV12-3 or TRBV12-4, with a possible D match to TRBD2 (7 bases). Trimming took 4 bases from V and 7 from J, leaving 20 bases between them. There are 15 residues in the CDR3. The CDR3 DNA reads TGTGCCAGCAGTTCGCAGGGAGGGGGGCAGGCAGAGCAGTACTTC. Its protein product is CASSSQGGGQAEQYF.

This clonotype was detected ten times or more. CDR3 in DNA: TGTGCCAGCAGTCGTCCTGGGGCAGGGAGGGACGAGCAGTACTTC. It specifies CASSRPGAGRDEQYF. This rearrangement joins TRBV7-9 to TRBJ2-7; 7 nucleotides agree with TRBD2. This CDR3 contains 15 residues. CDR1 SEHNR and CDR2 FQNEAQ come from the germline V gene (reference sequence). V lost 6 bases and J lost 5; bases outside the gene matches: 13.

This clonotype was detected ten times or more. CDR3 in DNA: TGCGCCAGCAGCTTGGCTAGGGGTCTGAACACTGAAGCTTTCTTT. It codes for CASSLARGLNTEAFF. The rearrangement joins TRBV5-1 to TRBJ1-1, with a tentative D call TRBD1 (5 bases). Germline V CDR1 and CDR2: SGHRS, YFSETQ. V lost 0 bases to trimming and J lost 0 bases, with 9 bases between them. This CDR3 comprises 15 residues.

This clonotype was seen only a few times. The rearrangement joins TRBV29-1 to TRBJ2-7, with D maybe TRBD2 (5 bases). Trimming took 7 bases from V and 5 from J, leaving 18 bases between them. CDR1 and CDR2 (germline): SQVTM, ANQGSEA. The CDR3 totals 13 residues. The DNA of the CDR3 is TGCAGCGCAAAGAGGGTCGGGGTGAACGAGCAGTACTTC. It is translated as CSAKRVGVNEQYF.

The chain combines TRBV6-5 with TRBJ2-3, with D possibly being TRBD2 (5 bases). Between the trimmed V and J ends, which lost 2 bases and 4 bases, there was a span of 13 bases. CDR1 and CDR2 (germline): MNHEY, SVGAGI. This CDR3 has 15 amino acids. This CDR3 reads CASSYPLGAPDTQYF. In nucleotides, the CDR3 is TGTGCCAGCAGTTACCCCCTGGGAGCACCAGATACGCAGTATTTT.

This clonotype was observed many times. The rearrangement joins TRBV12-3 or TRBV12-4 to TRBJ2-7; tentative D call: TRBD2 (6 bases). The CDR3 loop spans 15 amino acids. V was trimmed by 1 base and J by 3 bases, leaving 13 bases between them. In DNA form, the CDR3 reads TGTGCCAGCAGTTTAGGGCAGGGAGGTGACTACGAGCAGTACTTC. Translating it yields CASSLGQGGDYEQYF.

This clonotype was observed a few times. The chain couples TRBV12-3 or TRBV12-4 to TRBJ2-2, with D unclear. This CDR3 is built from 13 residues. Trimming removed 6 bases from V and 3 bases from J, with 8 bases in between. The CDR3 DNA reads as TGTGCCAGCAGCCGCCTCGACACCGGGGAGCTGTTTTTT. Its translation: CASSRLDTGELFF.

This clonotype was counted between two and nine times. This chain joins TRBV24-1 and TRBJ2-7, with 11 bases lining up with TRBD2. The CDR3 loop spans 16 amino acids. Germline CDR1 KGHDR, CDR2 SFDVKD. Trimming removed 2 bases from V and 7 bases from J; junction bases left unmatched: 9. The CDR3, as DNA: TGTGCCACCAGTGATTCCCTGCTAGCGGGAGGCGGGGAGCAGTACTTC. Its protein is CATSDSLLAGGGEQYF.

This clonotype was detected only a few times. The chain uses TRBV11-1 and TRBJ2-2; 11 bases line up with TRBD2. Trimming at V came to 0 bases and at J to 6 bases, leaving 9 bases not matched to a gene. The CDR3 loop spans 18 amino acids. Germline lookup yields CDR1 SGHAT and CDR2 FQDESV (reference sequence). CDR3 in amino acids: CASSLASGRAFPPGELFF. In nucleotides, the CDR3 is TGTGCCAGCAGCTTAGCTAGCGGGAGGGCCTTCCCCCCCGGGGAGCTGTTTTTT.

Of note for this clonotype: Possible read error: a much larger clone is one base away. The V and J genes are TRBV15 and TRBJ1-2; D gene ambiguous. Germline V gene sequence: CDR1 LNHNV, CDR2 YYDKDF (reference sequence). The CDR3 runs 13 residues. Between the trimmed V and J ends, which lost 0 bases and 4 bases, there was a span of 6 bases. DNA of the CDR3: TGTGCCACCAGCAGAGATGTCCTCTATGGCTACACCTTC. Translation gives CATSRDVLYGYTF.

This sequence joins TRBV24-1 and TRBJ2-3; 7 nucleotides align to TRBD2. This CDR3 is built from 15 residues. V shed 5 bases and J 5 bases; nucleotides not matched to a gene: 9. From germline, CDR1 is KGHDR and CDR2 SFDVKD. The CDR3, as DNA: TGTGCCACCAGTGGAAGCGGGACCTCCGGAGATACGCAGTATTTT. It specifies CATSGSGTSGDTQYF.

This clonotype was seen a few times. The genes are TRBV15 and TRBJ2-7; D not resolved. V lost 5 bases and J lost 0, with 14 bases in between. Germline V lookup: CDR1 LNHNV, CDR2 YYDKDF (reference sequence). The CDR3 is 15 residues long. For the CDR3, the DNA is TGTGCCACCAGCCCCGACATCCCACCCTCCTACGAGCAGTACTTC. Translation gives CATSPDIPPSYEQYF.

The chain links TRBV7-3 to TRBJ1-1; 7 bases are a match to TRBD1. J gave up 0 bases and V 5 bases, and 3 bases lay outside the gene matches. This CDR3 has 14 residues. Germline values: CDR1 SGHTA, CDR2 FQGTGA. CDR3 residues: CASSLGGLNTEAFF. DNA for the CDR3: TGTGCCAGCAGCCTAGGGGGCTTGAACACTGAAGCTTTCTTT. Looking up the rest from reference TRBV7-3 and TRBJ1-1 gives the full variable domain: GAGVSQTPSNKVTEKGKYVELRCDPISGHTALYWYRQSLGQGPEFLIYFQGTGAADDSGLPNDRFFAVRPEGSVSTLKIQRTERGDSAVYLCASSLGGLNTEAFFGQGTRLTVV.